This T cell receptor beta chain was retrieved from a study of cytomegalovirus exposure and HLA in healthy donors. Points from the study as a whole: Most subjects had HLA-A and HLA-B alleles reportedly predicted accurately by TCR beta sequences.

The CDR3 runs 15 residues. CDR1 and CDR2 (germline): LNHDA, SQIVND (reference sequence). Between the trimmed V and J ends, which lost 5 bases and 2 bases, there was a span of 16 bases. About this clone itself: The antigen is not known.

A multiplex PCR was run with 60 Vbeta primers and 13 Jbeta primers. As processed by the authors: There were about 80 million unique TCR beta chains by a later count, and around 10 million of them were shared. Data came from immunoSEQ multiplex PCR; TCRdb stores just in-frame clones and leaves some out. V and J calls and clone size follow that table, whereas D and trimming were derived from the DNA. This sample has around 100,000 clones, with more than 65% found just once. The receptor's source is a woman under 30 in good health and CMV-seropositive. V and J are TRBV19 and TRBJ2-7; tentatively, D is TRBD1 (6 bases). The sample consisted of PBMCs. CDR3 DNA sequence: TGTGCCAGTAGTTCCAGACAGGACTTGCCCTACGAGCAGTACTTC. It is translated as CASSSRQDLPYEQYF.